Below are 24 T cell receptor beta chains sequenced from a single sample in a study of CD8+ T cells in alopecia areata. It was cDNA, reverse transcribed from extracted RNA, that served as the sequencing template. Only in-frame clones appear in the TCRdb table, and some are missing; sequencing was by immunoSEQ multiplex PCR. The profile shows 120,000 to 150,000 clones, about 89% of them singletons. The input for sequencing was CD8+ T cells sorted from blood, taken at week 0. These receptors originate from a human donor with alopecia areata.

The rearrangement joins TRBV15 to TRBJ2-7; the D gene is possibly TRBD1 (6 bases). The CDR3 sequence is 13 residues long. Germline V gene lookup returns CDR1 LNHNV and CDR2 YYDKDF (reference sequence). V lost 3 bases, J lost 3 bases, and 9 bases lay in between. The CDR3 nucleotides are TGTGCCACCAGCAGCGGACAGTTCTACGAGCAGTACTTC. Amino acid sequence: CATSSGQFYEQYF.

This chain uses TRBV4-2 with TRBJ2-7; 7 bases match TRBD2. CDR1 LGHNA and CDR2 YNFKEQ come from the germline V gene. The CDR3 is 15 amino acids. Trimming cost V 3 bases and J 0 bases; bases outside gene matches: 5. The CDR3 nucleotides read TGTGCCAGCAGCCAGACGGGGGGAAGCTCCTACGAGCAGTACTTC. This translates into CASSQTGGSSYEQYF.

This chain uses TRBV30 with TRBJ2-7; no firm D call. CDR1 and CDR2 (germline): GTSNPN, SVGIG (reference sequence). The V gene lost 2 bases and the J gene lost 2 bases, with 4 bases spanning the gap. The CDR3 has 11 residues. CDR3 bases: TGTGCCTGGAGTAGAACCTACGAGCAGTACTTC. It encodes CAWSRTYEQYF.

V gene TRBV7-9 combines with J gene TRBJ2-7; TRBD2 aligns across 7 bases. The V gene's germline CDR1 is SEHNR and CDR2 FQNEAQ (reference sequence). V was pared by 4 bases and J by 0 bases, with 6 bases of the junction left unmatched. This CDR3 has 15 residues. CDR3 sequence reads: CASSSPTSLSYEQYF. For the CDR3, the DNA is TGTGCCAGCAGCTCACCGACTAGCCTCTCCTACGAGCAGTACTTC. Based on the CDR3 plus reference TRBV7-9 and TRBJ2-7, the full variable domain is DTGVSQNPRHKITKRGQNVTFRCDPISEHNRLYWYRQTLGQGPEFLTYFQNEAQLEKSRLLSDRFSAERPKGSFSTLEIQRTEQGDSAMYLCASSSPTSLSYEQYFGPGTRLTVT.

The rearrangement links TRBV5-4 to TRBJ2-5; 7 nucleotides match TRBD1. The CDR3 has 13 amino acids. CDR1 and CDR2 (germline): SGHNT, YYREEE (reference sequence). V was pared by 4 bases and J by 7 bases, with 7 bases of the junction left unmatched. DNA for the CDR3: TGTGCCAGCAGCGGGGGACAGCCTTGGACCCAGTACTTC. Encoded protein: CASSGGQPWTQYF.

The sample holds one count of this clone. This chain connects TRBV6-5 to TRBJ1-1; 7 bases align to TRBD1. Germline V gene sequence: CDR1 MNHEY, CDR2 SVGAGI. The V segment lost 3 bases and the J segment 4 bases; nucleotides outside the gene matches: 2. This CDR3 region has 13 residues. CDR3 protein: CASSYGTATEAFF. The CDR3 bases are TGTGCCAGCAGTTATGGGACAGCCACTGAAGCTTTCTTT.

This clone was observed once. The chain links TRBV9 to TRBJ2-2; 8 bases are shared with TRBD2. The trim removed 5 bases at V and 7 bases at J, leaving 13 bases unmatched. CDR1 is SGDLS, CDR2 YYNGEE, per germline. This CDR3 is 16 amino acids long. The CDR3 region has the DNA TGTGCCAGCAGTGGATCCGGGACTAGGGGAGTCGGGGAGCTGTTTTTT. This sequence encodes CASSGSGTRGVGELFF.

In its sample, this clone was seen once. Other DNA sequences within the sample encode an identical CDR3. The J gene is TRBJ2-7, the V gene TRBV27; D not resolved. In germline, CDR1 is MNHEY, CDR2 SMNVEV (reference sequence). The CDR3 is 15 amino acids. V was clipped by 0 bases and J by 1 base, with 10 bases between them. The CDR3 spells CASSLSGLGSYEQYF. CDR3 DNA: TGTGCCAGCAGTTTATCAGGGTTAGGGTCCTACGAGCAGTACTTC.

The chain combines TRBV6-1 with TRBJ2-7, with D perhaps TRBD1 or TRBD2 (6 bases each). This CDR3 is built from 14 residues. Germline V gene data show CDR1 as MNHNS and CDR2 as SASEGT. Deletions cut 3 bases from V and 1 base from J, with 10 bases between. CDR3 in DNA: TGTGCCAGCAGTGAGGAGGGGGTATCCTACGAGCAGTACTTC. This encodes CASSEEGVSYEQYF.

This chain connects TRBV10-3 to TRBJ2-5; D remains ambiguous. Germline V gene data show CDR1 as ENHRY and CDR2 as SYGVKD. The length of the CDR3 is 13 residues. V gave up 4 bases and J gave up 0 bases, with 6 bases separating them. The CDR3 region has the DNA TGTGCCATCAGTGGAGAGAACCAAGAGACCCAGTACTTC. Amino acids: CAISGENQETQYF.

This clone was counted only a few times. Here the CDR3 reads CASSNGQGGETQYF. DNA for the CDR3: TGTGCCAGCAGTAACGGACAGGGAGGCGAGACCCAGTACTTC. The chain links TRBV6-6 to TRBJ2-5, with TRBD1 identical over 8 bases. Germline values: CDR1 MNHNY, CDR2 SVGAGI (reference sequence). The CDR3 is made up of 14 amino acids. The V gene end was trimmed by 5 bases and the J gene end by 5 bases; junction bases not matched to a gene: 7.

The rearrangement links TRBV4-1 to TRBJ2-7, with D uncertain. The CDR3 covers 12 residues. The germline V and J ends were trimmed by 0 bases and 6 bases, with 6 bases remaining between them. In germline, CDR1 is MGHRA, CDR2 YSYEKL. Here the CDR3 DNA reads TGCGCCAGCAGCCAAGATTACCTCGAGCAGTACTTC. It codes for CASSQDYLEQYF.

The chain employs TRBV6-1 and TRBJ2-1; D is undetermined. CDR3 length equals 11 residues. From germline, CDR1 is MNHNS and CDR2 SASEGT. Trimming pared 8 bases from V and 0 bases from J, leaving 2 bases between. CDR3 DNA sequence: TGTGCCAGCGCCTCCTACAATGAGCAGTTCTTC. This translates into CASASYNEQFF.

The V gene is TRBV2, the J gene TRBJ2-5, with a tentative D call TRBD2 (6 bases). Germline CDR1 reads SNHLY; CDR2 reads FYNNEI. Trimming shortened V by 1 base and J by 2 bases, and 11 bases separated the two germline ends. The CDR3 runs to 15 residues. The CDR3 sequence is CASSEDGTLQETQYF. In DNA, the CDR3 is TGTGCCAGCAGTGAAGACGGGACTCTTCAAGAGACCCAGTACTTC.

This CDR3 is CASSFEGTYEQYF. The CDR3 coding sequence is TGTGCCAGCAGTTTTGAGGGAACCTACGAGCAGTACTTC. This rearrangement joins TRBV27 to TRBJ2-7; possibly TRBD2 for D (5 bases). Germline loops: CDR1 MNHEY, CDR2 SMNVEV (reference sequence). CDR3 length equals 13 residues. V was shortened by 3 bases and J by 2 bases, with 8 bases between the two germline ends.

This clone occurred a few times. The V and J genes are TRBV7-9 and TRBJ2-5; weak D call: TRBD1 (5 bases). The end of the DNA aligns better with TRBJ2-7, so the J call may be wrong. CDR1 is SEHNR and CDR2 is FQNEAQ in the germline V gene (reference sequence). The CDR3 loop spans 13 amino acids. The CDR3 loop is CASSARDGDEQYF. CDR3 bases: TGTGCCAGCAGCGCCAGGGATGGGGACGAGCAGTACTTC.

This chain uses TRBV23-1 with TRBJ2-5, with 10 positions matching TRBD1. TRBV23-1 qualifies as an ORF whose function is uncertain. This CDR3 spans 13 amino acids. Trimming cost V 10 bases and J 5 bases; bases outside gene matches: 7. The CDR3 DNA sequence: TGCGCCAACCTCGACAGGGGGCCGGAGACCCAGTACTTC. It translates to CANLDRGPETQYF.

This chain connects TRBV4-1 to TRBJ2-7; D remains unclear. This CDR3 spans 14 amino acids. Germline V gene data show CDR1 as MGHRA and CDR2 as YSYEKL. The ends were cut back, 0 bases at V and 4 bases at J, with 10 bases in the middle. The CDR3 loop is CASSQDVTVYEQYF. Written as DNA, the CDR3 is TGCGCCAGCAGCCAAGATGTAACCGTATACGAGCAGTACTTC.

V and J are TRBV5-6 and TRBJ2-1; D unclear. Trimming removed 4 bases at V and 4 bases at J, with 9 bases between. CDR3 length: 13 residues. Looked up from germline, CDR1 is SGHDT and CDR2 is YYEEEE. CDR3 nucleotide sequence: TGTGCCAGCAGCCATTCCGTGTACAATGAGCAGTTCTTC. Amino acid sequence: CASSHSVYNEQFF.

The chain has TRBV7-2 and TRBJ2-3; 14 bases are a match to TRBD2. Germline V gene data show CDR1 as SGHTA and CDR2 as FQGNSA. The CDR3 totals 18 residues. The V gene end was trimmed by 5 bases and the J gene end by 2 bases; junction bases not matched to a gene: 9. The CDR3 DNA sequence: TGTGCCAGCAGCCCGGGACTAGCGGGAGAGGTACACACAGATACGCAGTATTTT. Translated, it gives CASSPGLAGEVHTDTQYF.

This clone was counted between two and nine times. This CDR3 is also generated by other DNA sequences in the sample. This sequence joins TRBV6-6 and TRBJ2-3; 10 nucleotides align to TRBD2. Germline V lookup: CDR1 MNHNY, CDR2 SVGAGI (reference sequence). The CDR3 loop spans 15 amino acids. J lost 1 base, V lost 6 bases, and 4 bases had no gene match. The CDR3 spells CASRSGLAGTDTQYF. The CDR3 DNA follows: TGTGCCAGCAGGTCTGGACTAGCGGGCACAGATACGCAGTATTTT.

This chain links TRBV29-1 with TRBJ2-2, with 7 bases aligning to TRBD1. V gave up 1 base and J gave up 7 bases; unmatched junction bases: 9. CDR1 and CDR2 (germline): SQVTM, ANQGSEA. CDR3 length equals 15 residues. The CDR3 reads CSVEGTGDLGGELFF. In DNA form, the CDR3 reads TGCAGCGTTGAAGGAACAGGGGATTTGGGCGGGGAGCTGTTTTTT.

The chain couples TRBV6-1 to TRBJ2-7, with TRBD1 as a possible D gene (6 bases). From germline, CDR1 is MNHNS and CDR2 SASEGT. The CDR3 sequence is 14 residues long. V was pared by 2 bases and J by 3 bases, with 11 bases between. The CDR3 is CASSEWGRGYEQYF. CDR3 DNA sequence: TGTGCCAGCAGTGAATGGGGCAGGGGCTACGAGCAGTACTTC.

V is TRBV6-4 and J is TRBJ1-1; 11 positions match TRBD1. The V and J ends lost 0 bases and 9 bases, in that order; junction bases with no gene match: 0. Germline values: CDR1 MRHNA, CDR2 SNTAGT. CDR3 length: 13 amino acids. The CDR3 loop reads CASSDSDRGQAFF. CDR3 bases: TGTGCCAGCAGTGACTCGGACAGGGGGCAAGCTTTCTTT.